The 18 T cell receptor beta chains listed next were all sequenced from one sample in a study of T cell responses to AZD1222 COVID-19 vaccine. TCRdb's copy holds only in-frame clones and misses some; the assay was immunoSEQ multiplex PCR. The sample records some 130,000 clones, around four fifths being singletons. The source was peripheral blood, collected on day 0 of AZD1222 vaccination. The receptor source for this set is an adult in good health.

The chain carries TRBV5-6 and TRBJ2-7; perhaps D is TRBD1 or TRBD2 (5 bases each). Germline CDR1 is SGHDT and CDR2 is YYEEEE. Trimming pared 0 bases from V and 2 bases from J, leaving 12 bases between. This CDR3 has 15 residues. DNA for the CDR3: TGTGCCAGCAGCTTGGCCGGGACCGGAGCCTACGAGCAGTACTTC. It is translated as CASSLAGTGAYEQYF.

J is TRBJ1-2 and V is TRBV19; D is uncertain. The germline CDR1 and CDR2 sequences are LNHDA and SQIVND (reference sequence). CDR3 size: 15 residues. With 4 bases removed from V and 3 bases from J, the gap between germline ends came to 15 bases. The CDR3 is CASSTSTRMHYGYTF. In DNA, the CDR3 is TGTGCCAGTAGTACGTCGACAAGGATGCACTATGGCTACACCTTC.

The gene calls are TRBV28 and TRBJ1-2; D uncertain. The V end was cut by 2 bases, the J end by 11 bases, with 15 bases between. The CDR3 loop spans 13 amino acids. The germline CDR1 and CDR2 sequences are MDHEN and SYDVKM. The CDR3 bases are TGTGCCAGCAGTTTAGGAGGGATCATAGGTTACACCTTC. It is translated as CASSLGGIIGYTF.

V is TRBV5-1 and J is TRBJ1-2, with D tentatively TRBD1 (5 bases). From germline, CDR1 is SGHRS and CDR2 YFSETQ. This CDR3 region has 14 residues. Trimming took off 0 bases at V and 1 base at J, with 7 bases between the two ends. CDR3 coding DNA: TGCGCCAGCAGCTTGGATGGGGGTAACTATGGCTACACCTTC. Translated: CASSLDGGNYGYTF.

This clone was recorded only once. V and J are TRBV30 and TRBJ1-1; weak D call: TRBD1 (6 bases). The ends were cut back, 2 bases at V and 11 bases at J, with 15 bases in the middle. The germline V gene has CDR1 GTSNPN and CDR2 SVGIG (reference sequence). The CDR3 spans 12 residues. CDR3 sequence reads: CAWSPLQGRAFF. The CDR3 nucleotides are TGTGCCTGGAGTCCCTTACAGGGCCGCGCTTTCTTT.

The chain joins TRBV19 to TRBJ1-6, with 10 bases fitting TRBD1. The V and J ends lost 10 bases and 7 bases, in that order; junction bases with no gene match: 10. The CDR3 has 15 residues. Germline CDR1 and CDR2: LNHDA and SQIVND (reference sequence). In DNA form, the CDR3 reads TGTGCCACCCAAAAACCGGGACAGGGGAATTCACCCCTCCACTTT. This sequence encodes CATQKPGQGNSPLHF.

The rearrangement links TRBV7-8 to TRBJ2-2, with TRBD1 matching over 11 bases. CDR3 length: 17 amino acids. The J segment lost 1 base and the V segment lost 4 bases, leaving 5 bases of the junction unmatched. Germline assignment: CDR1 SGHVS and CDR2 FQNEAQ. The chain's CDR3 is CASSSGTGGMNTGELFF. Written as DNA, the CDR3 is TGTGCCAGCAGCTCGGGGACAGGGGGAATGAACACCGGGGAGCTGTTTTTT.

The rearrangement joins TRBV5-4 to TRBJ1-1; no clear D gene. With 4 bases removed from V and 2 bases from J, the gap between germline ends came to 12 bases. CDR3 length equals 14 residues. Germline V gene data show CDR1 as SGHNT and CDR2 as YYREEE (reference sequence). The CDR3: CASSPGSVNTEAFF. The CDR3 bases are TGTGCCAGCAGCCCCGGGTCAGTTAACACTGAAGCTTTCTTT.

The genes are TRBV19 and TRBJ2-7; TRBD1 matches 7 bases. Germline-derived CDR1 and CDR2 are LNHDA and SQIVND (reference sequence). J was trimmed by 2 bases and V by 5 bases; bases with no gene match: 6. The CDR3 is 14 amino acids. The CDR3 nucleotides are TGTGCCAGTAGTTCCTGGGACAGTCCCTACGAGCAGTACTTC. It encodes CASSSWDSPYEQYF.

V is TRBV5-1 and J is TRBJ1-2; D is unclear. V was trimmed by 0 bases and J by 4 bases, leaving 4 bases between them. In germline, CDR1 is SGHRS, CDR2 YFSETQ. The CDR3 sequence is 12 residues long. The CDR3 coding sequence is TGCGCCAGCAGCTTGGGCAGCTATGGCTACACCTTC. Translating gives CASSLGSYGYTF.

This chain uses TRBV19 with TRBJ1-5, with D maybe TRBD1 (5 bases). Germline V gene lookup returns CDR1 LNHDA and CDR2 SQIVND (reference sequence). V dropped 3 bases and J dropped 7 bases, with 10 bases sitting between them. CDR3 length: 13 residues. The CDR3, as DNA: TGTGCCAGTAGTATCTGGGGCGGGCAGCCCCAGCATTTT. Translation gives CASSIWGGQPQHF.

The CDR3 region is CASSPIRGQGEGEQYF. CDR3 in DNA: TGTGCCAGCAGCCCCATACGGGGACAGGGGGAAGGCGAGCAGTACTTC. This chain uses TRBV11-2 with TRBJ2-7; 11 bases align to TRBD1. The CDR3 sequence is 16 residues long. Germline CDR1 SGHAT, CDR2 FQNNGV. V shed 5 bases, J shed 6 bases, and the junction held 12 bases outside the gene matches. The full variable domain, rest sourced from reference TRBV11-2 and TRBJ2-7, is EAGVAQSPRYKIIEKRQSVAFWCNPISGHATLYWYQQILGQGPKLLIQFQNNGVVDDSQLPKDRFSAERLKGVDSTLKIQPAKLEDSAVYLCASSPIRGQGEGEQYFGPGTRLTVT.

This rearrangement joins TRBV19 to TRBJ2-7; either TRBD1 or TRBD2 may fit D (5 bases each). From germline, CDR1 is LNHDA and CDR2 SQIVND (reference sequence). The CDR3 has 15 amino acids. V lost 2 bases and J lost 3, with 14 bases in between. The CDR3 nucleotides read TGTGCCAGTAGTATAAGTTTGGGGGTTTACTACGAGCAGTACTTC. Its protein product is CASSISLGVYYEQYF. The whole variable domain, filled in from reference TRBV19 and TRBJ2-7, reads DGGITQSPKYLFRKEGQNVTLSCEQNLNHDAMYWYRQDPGQGLRLIYYSQIVNDFQKGDIAEGYSVSREKKESFPLTVTSAQKNPTAFYLCASSISLGVYYEQYFGPGTRLTVT.

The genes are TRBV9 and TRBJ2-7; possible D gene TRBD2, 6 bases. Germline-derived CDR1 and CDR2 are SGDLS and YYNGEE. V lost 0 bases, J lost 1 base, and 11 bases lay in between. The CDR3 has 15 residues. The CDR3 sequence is CASSVGRAGSYEQYF. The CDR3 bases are TGTGCCAGCAGCGTAGGGAGGGCAGGTTCCTACGAGCAGTACTTC.

The CDR3 loop reads CASSPTRRGRTDIQYF. CDR3 DNA sequence: TGTGCCAGCAGTCCTACCCGGCGGGGACGGACTGACATTCAGTACTTC. The chain links TRBV28 to TRBJ2-4; maybe TRBD2 (6 bases). Germline CDR1 reads MDHEN; CDR2 reads SYDVKM. The CDR3 spans 16 residues. Trimming removed 5 bases from V and 8 bases from J, with 22 bases in between. The full variable domain, completed using reference TRBV28 and TRBJ2-4, is DVKVTQSSRYLVKRTGEKVFLECVQDMDHENMFWYRQDPGLGLRLIYFSYDVKMKEKGDIPEGYSVSREKKERFSLILESASTNQTSMYLCASSPTRRGRTDIQYFGAGTRLSVL.

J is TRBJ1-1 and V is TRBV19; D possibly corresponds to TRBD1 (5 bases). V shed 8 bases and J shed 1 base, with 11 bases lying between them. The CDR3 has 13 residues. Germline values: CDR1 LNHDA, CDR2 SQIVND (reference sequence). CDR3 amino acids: CASSGGGNTEAFF. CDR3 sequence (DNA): TGTGCCAGTTCCGGGGGAGGGAACACTGAAGCTTTCTTT.

CDR3 sequence (DNA): TGTGCCAGCAGCAGGACAGGGCGGACAGATCAGCCCCAGCATTTT. Translating gives CASSRTGRTDQPQHF. This chain uses TRBV6-5 with TRBJ1-5; TRBD1 matches 8 bases. V was pared by 6 bases and J by 5 bases, with 9 bases of the junction left unmatched. The CDR3 length is 15 residues. The germline V gene has CDR1 MNHEY and CDR2 SVGAGI.

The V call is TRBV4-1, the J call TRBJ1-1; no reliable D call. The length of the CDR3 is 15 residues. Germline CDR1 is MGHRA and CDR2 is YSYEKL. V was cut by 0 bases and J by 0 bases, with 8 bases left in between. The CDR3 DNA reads TGCGCCAGCAGCCAAGATCAGCTCTTGAACACTGAAGCTTTCTTT. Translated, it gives CASSQDQLLNTEAFF.